The text below deals with one T cell receptor (beta chain). Its antigen specificity is not known. Nothing much larger sits one base from this clone, and base qualities are not available. These data are taken from a study of OX40 agonist ivuxolimab in advanced cancers. Study-level background: Ivuxolimab was a fully human IgG2 agonistic monoclonal antibody targeting the costimulatory receptor OX40 (CD134). Patients were allowed to have had prior anti-PD-1, anti-PD-L1 or anti-CTLA-4 therapy, and more than 30% of the dose-escalation patients had previously received checkpoint inhibitors. In the dose-escalation cohort, 70% to 85% of patients were male, and the mean age was 60 years with a range of roughly 20 to 79. Peripheral TCRbeta sequencing was intended to test whether TCR sequence diversity was altered and clonal T-cell expansion was caused by ivuxolimab. Of the approximately 50 dose-escalation patients, hepatocellular carcinoma was present in about 20, melanoma in roughly 15, renal cell carcinoma in 9 and head and neck cancer in 9. The paper covers the monotherapy dose-escalation part of the phase I ivuxolimab trial, which included N of about 51 patients. Partial responses occurred in three dose-escalation patients: two with cutaneous melanoma and one with hepatocellular carcinoma. Intravenous ivuxolimab was administered to patients every 2 weeks at six dose levels: 0.01, 0.1, 0.3, 1.5, 3 and 10 mg/kg.

Patients with a history of autoimmune disease or receiving systemic immunosuppression were excluded from the trial. In every dose cohort, peripheral blood was drawn for TCR sequencing at baseline, cycle 4 day 1, and cycle 7 day 1. The samples were drawn from a first-in-human, open-label, multicenter phase I dose-escalation trial of ivuxolimab. Adults with locally advanced or metastatic head and neck squamous cell, hepatocellular, melanoma or renal cell carcinoma were enrolled in the trial. CD4+ and CD8+ T cells were sorted separately from peripheral blood before TCR sequencing. The germline V gene (reference sequence) supplies CDR1 SEHNR and CDR2 FQNEAQ. There are 15 amino acids in the CDR3, from cysteine to phenylalanine inclusive. This entry keeps only the CDR3 DNA: 45 bases, framed from base 1. Trimming takes 1 base from V and 2 bases from J, and the germline ends sit 9 bases apart. Genomic DNA was isolated from the sorted cells so that the TCRbeta CDR3 region could be sequenced. The immunoSEQ Assay was used to sequence the TCRbeta CDR3 regions. Not all clones reach the TCRdb copy of this immuneACCESS table, which keeps in-frame sequences only. Checked studies attribute under half of the gap to unresolved V genes and leave the rest unexplained. For this sample the table gives about 77,000 clones, of which about four fifths were detected only once. The leading ten clones occupy around 0.8% of the sample.

What the authors observed across the whole study: Partial responders in the 0.1-3.0 mg/kg groups had among the lowest normalized peripheral clonal expansion, especially among CD8+ T cells. Antigen specificity was not determined for the clonally expanded peripheral T cells. After ivuxolimab, CD8+ T cells had more expanded clones than CD4+ T cells on average. Low levels of normalized T-cell clonal expansion were also seen in some nonresponding patients. At doses of 0.1 to 3.0 mg/kg, clonal expansion of both CD4+ and CD8+ blood T cells was observed from baseline to week 6.

The source was CD4+ or CD8+ T cells sorted from blood, collected in a trial of the OX40 agonist ivuxolimab. Here the chain combines TRBV7-9 and TRBJ1-5; the best D guess is TRBD1, with 6 bases matching. This receptor was identified in an adult with an advanced solid tumor such as melanoma, head and neck, liver or kidney cancer. The CDR3 protein is CASSLEGGGNQPQHF. The bases read TGTGCCAGCAGCTTAGAAGGGGGGGGCAATCAGCCCCAGCATTTT.